These T cell receptor beta chains were read from a single sample in a study of blood T cell repertoires in COVID-19. Libraries were prepared by immunoSEQ multiplex PCR; TCRdb keeps only in-frame clonotypes and omits some of them. The data hold 300,000 to 450,000 clones, with 88% observed a single time. Material: PBMCs or T cells enriched from blood (not recorded which). The origin of the receptors is a woman younger than 45 who had been exposed to COVID-19. CDR3s include the opening cysteine and the closing phenylalanine or tryptophan. D genes are given only for firm matches. Rows may omit the clone size; those that give it use once, few, many or a size class.

>TRBJ1-5|.|TRBD1|TRBV28
TGTGCCAGCAGTTTAGCGCCGGGACAGGGGGAGAACCAGCCCCAGCATTTT
CASSLAPGQGENQPQHF
>TRBJ2-1|.|.|TRBV10-3
TGTGCCATCGGTCTAGCGATCTTGAGCTCCTACAATGAGCAGTTCTTC
CAIGLAILSSYNEQFF
>TRBJ2-5|once|.|TRBV18
TGTGCCAGCTCACCGCAGGGAGGAGAGACCCAGTACTTC
CASSPQGGETQYF
>TRBJ1-2|.|.|TRBV20-1
TGCAGTGCTTGGACAGTCTATGGCTACACCTTC
CSAWTVYGYTF
>TRBJ1-3|few|.|TRBV10-3
TGTGCCATCAGTGAGTCCGGGAACACCATATATTTT
CAISESGNTIYF
>TRBJ2-3|.|TRBD1|TRBV28
TGTGCCAGCAGTTCGGGACAGTTCACAGATACGCAGTATTTT
CASSSGQFTDTQYF
>TRBJ2-2|.|.|TRBV7-7
TGTGCTAGCAGCTTAGTGGCCAGCACCGGGGAGCTGTTTTTT
CASSLVASTGELFF
>TRBJ2-1|.|TRBD1|TRBV10-1
TGCGCCAGCAGTAGGGACAGGGGAAAGTACAATGAGCAGTTCTTC
CASSRDRGKYNEQFF
>TRBJ1-1|once|.|TRBV3-1/TRBV3-2
TGTGCCAGCAGGGGACTAGGGAACACTGAAGCTTTCTTT
CASRGLGNTEAFF
>TRBJ1-5|.|.|TRBV28
TGTGCCAGCAGTTTATACAGAGAGCCCCAGCATTTT
CASSLYREPQHF
>TRBJ2-7|.|.|TRBV13
TGTGCCAGCAGCGCCCTAGGGACACTCAGTTACGAGCAGTACTTC
CASSALGTLSYEQYF
>TRBJ1-6|.|TRBD1|TRBV6-5
TGTGCCAGCACCACGGGACAGGGGCTAGGACCCCTCCACTTT
CASTTGQGLGPLHF
>TRBJ1-1|.|.|TRBV18
TGTGCCAGCTCACCACCGCGGGTCTCGGGCCTGAACACTGAAGCTTTCTTT
CASSPPRVSGLNTEAFF
>TRBJ2-7|.|TRBD2|TRBV28
TGTGCCAGCAGTTTTTTACTAGCGGGAGTCTACGAGCAGTACTTC
CASSFLLAGVYEQYF
>TRBJ2-7|.|TRBD1|TRBV11-2
TGTGCCAGCGGGAAGACAGGGGACTCCTACGAGCAGTACTTC
CASGKTGDSYEQYF
>TRBJ1-6|few|.|TRBV5-1
TGCGCCAGCAGCTTGGTTTCAGGGCAAAATTCACCCCTCCACTTT
CASSLVSGQNSPLHF
>TRBJ2-7|.|.|TRBV18
TGTGCCAGCTCGACAAGACAGGACCTTTCGGGCGAGCAGTACTTC
CASSTRQDLSGEQYF
>TRBJ2-1|.|TRBD2|TRBV9
TGTGCCAGCAGCCCGCGGGAGACGACCTACAATGAGCAGTTCTTC
CASSPRETTYNEQFF
>TRBJ2-5|.|TRBD2|TRBV19
TGTGCCAGTAGTATAGACCGGACTAGACAAGAGACCCAGTACTTC
CASSIDRTRQETQYF
>TRBJ2-1|.|TRBD2|TRBV7-6
TGTGCCAGCAGCTTTGTCCCGACCGGGACTAGCGGTATCAATGAGCAGTTCTTC
CASSFVPTGTSGINEQFF
>TRBJ1-2|.|TRBD1|TRBV2
TGTGCCAGCAGGGGGACAGGTCCAGGATATGGCTACACCTTC
CASRGTGPGYGYTF
>TRBJ2-1|.|TRBD2|TRBV27
TGTGCCAGCAGTGGCCGGCTAGCGGGATCGTTCGGTGAGCAGTTCTTC
CASSGRLAGSFGEQFF
>TRBJ2-2|.|TRBD2|TRBV28
TGTGCCAGCAGCCCGGGACTAGCGGGATCCGGGGAGCTGTTTTTT
CASSPGLAGSGELFF
>TRBJ2-6|.|.|TRBV5-6
TGTGCCAGCAATGAACTCCTGTCTGGGGCCAACGTCCTGACTTTC
CASNELLSGANVLTF
>TRBJ1-5|.|.|TRBV24-1
TGTGCCACCAGTGCGACAGAACACAATCAGCCCCAGCATTTT
CATSATEHNQPQHF
>TRBJ2-2|.|TRBD1|TRBV7-6
TGTGCCAGCAGCTTAGCCGCTGCCGGGACAGGTAACACGAGGGAGCTGTTTTTT
CASSLAAAGTGNTRELFF
>TRBJ1-1|.|.|TRBV28
TGTGCCAGCAGTTATACGAGGGGCAGGGGAGACACTGAAGCTTTCTTT
CASSYTRGRGDTEAFF
>TRBJ1-3|.|.|TRBV3-1/TRBV3-2
TGTGCCAGCAGCCAAGTCTTGACAGTCTCTGGAAACACCATATATTTT
CASSQVLTVSGNTIYF
>TRBJ2-7|.|TRBD2|TRBV2
TGTGCCAGCAGTGAAGGAGCGGGGGTTTCCTACGAGCAGTACTTC
CASSEGAGVSYEQYF
>TRBJ1-1|.|.|TRBV28
TGTGCCAGCAGCACTAGCGGGACCTCTAACACTGAAGCTTTCTTT
CASSTSGTSNTEAFF
>TRBJ2-1|.|TRBD2|TRBV7-8
TGTGCCAGCAGCCCTCGGACTAGCGGGAGTAAGGACTGGTATGAGCAGTTCTTC
CASSPRTSGSKDWYEQFF
>TRBJ1-3|.|.|TRBV2
TGTGCCAGCAGAGCGGTAGACTCTGGAAACACCATATATTTT
CASRAVDSGNTIYF
>TRBJ2-7|.|TRBD2|TRBV5-1
TGCGCCAGCAGCGATACTAGCGGTTTTTCCTACGAGCAGTACTTC
CASSDTSGFSYEQYF
>TRBJ2-3|.|.|TRBV9
TGTGCCAGCAGCTCCCGCGAGGAGGGCGGTGGAGATACGCAGTATTTT
CASSSREEGGGDTQYF
>TRBJ2-1|.|.|TRBV5-1
TGCGCCAGCAGCTTGCGCGGGTCATTCTCCTACAATGAGCAGTTCTTC
CASSLRGSFSYNEQFF
>TRBJ2-4|few|TRBD2|TRBV29-1
TGCAGCGTCGTCTGGACTAGCGGCCTGAAAAACATTCAGTACTTC
CSVVWTSGLKNIQYF
>TRBJ1-1|.|.|TRBV4-1
TGCGCCAGCAGCCAAGATGGGACATACACTGAAGCTTTCTTT
CASSQDGTYTEAFF
>TRBJ2-1|.|.|TRBV9
TGTGCCAGCAGCCTCCAAGTATTCGCGGGGACGGACAATGAGCAGTTCTTC
CASSLQVFAGTDNEQFF
>TRBJ2-2|.|TRBD1|TRBV5-1
TGCGCCAGCAGCTTAAACCACCAGGGGGCGCATAGTATAGGAACCGGGGAGCTGTTTTTT
CASSLNHQGAHSIGTGELFF
>TRBJ2-5|.|TRBD2|TRBV27
TGTGCCAGCAGTCTAAGGGGACTAGCGGAACAAGAGACCCAGTACTTC
CASSLRGLAEQETQYF
>TRBJ2-7|once|.|TRBV19
TGTGCCAGTAGTCGCCGTGGAGGTTTTTACGAGCAGTACTTC
CASSRRGGFYEQYF
>TRBJ1-2|.|.|TRBV2
TGTGCCAGCAGTGAAGGTACAGGGTACGGTGGCTACACCTTC
CASSEGTGYGGYTF
>TRBJ2-7|.|TRBD1|TRBV5-1
TGCGCCAGCAGCGGGGAACGACAGGGGGCCATCTCCTACGAGCAGTACTTC
CASSGERQGAISYEQYF
>TRBJ1-2|.|TRBD1|TRBV5-1
TGCGCCAGCGGACCGACAGGGTTAAGCTATGGCTACACCTTC
CASGPTGLSYGYTF
>TRBJ2-3|.|TRBD2|TRBV11-2
TGTGCCAGCAGCTTAGGGGGTAGCGGGAGGGCCCTGAAGTATTTT
CASSLGGSGRALKYF
>TRBJ1-6|.|.|TRBV28
TGTGCCAGCAGTCCACCGACGGGGTATGGTTCACCCCTCCACTTT
CASSPPTGYGSPLHF
>TRBJ2-1|.|TRBD1|TRBV18
TGTGCCAGCTCACCCGGGACAGGCCTCTACAATGAGCAGTTCTTC
CASSPGTGLYNEQFF
>TRBJ1-1|.|.|TRBV5-1
TGCGCCAGCAGCTTGTATGGAGAAAACACTGAAGCTTTCTTT
CASSLYGENTEAFF
>TRBJ2-1|.|TRBD1|TRBV2
TGTGCCAGAACCGGGACAGACTACAATGAGCAGTTCTTC
CARTGTDYNEQFF
>TRBJ1-1|.|TRBD1|TRBV12-5
TGTGCTAGTGGTTTGGCGGACAGGGTGAACACTGAAGCTTTCTTT
CASGLADRVNTEAFF
>TRBJ2-7|.|.|TRBV5-8
TGTGCCAGCAGGCATTACGGCTACAGCTCCTACGAGCAGTACTTC
CASRHYGYSSYEQYF
>TRBJ2-5|.|.|TRBV13
TGTGCCAGCAGTCTAGCGAACCAAGAGACCCAGTACTTC
CASSLANQETQYF
>TRBJ1-3|.|TRBD1|TRBV27
TGTGCCAGCAGTCCCTCCAGGGGGCTCTCTGGAAACACCATATATTTT
CASSPSRGLSGNTIYF